This T cell receptor (beta chain) is from a study of blood T cells in healthy people across ages (dated by TCRdb to about 2015). About the investigation overall: In model experiments, roughly one uniquely barcoded TCR beta cDNA molecule per two T cells was captured by template switching. To track age-related changes in TCR beta repertoire diversity, the study relied on deep sequencing normalized with unique cDNA molecular identifiers. To avoid experimental bias, donors of different ages were distributed randomly across sequencing lanes. Donors were grouped into four age groups: young (average approximately 15 years), middle-aged (under 40), aged (roughly 62) and long-lived (about 90). For two donors (one aged 18 to 30 and one aged 80 or older), the study analyzed two additional independent replicas of 1 million unique cDNA reads from the same blood draw. Study-wide conclusions, independent of this receptor: Compared with the aged group, the long-lived group had more naive CD4+ T cells, fewer expanded clones and increased TCR diversity, a pattern suggesting age selection. Estimates of total diversity from one million sequenced T cells were regarded as lower bounds and underestimates. Donor CMV infection status was unknown, potentially confounding age-related changes in expanded clonotypes. As age increased, observed TCR beta diversity per million T cells dropped in a roughly linear way, and a significant reduction was already evident by age 40. Observed TCR beta diversity correlated strongly with the percentage of naive T cells measured by flow cytometry. Bulk unsorted PBMC profiling prevented conclusive comparison of naive and antigen-experienced compartments.

Libraries were built with 5' RACE. TCRdb records Illumina HiSeq 2500 as the sequencer. A second PCR of roughly 6 to 12 cycles was run with a J-beta primer mix and a sample-barcoded 5' primer. A unique molecular identifier was introduced onto each TCR beta cDNA molecule by a template-switch 5' adaptor carrying 12 random nucleotides. At least 2.5 million CDR3-containing paired-end reads were obtained from each sample. The Mint cDNA synthesis kit, primed by a TRBC-specific oligonucleotide, was used to synthesize first-strand cDNA from all RNA. Following uracil-DNA glycosylase treatment, a first 18-cycle PCR with universal primers M1SS and BC2_uni_R was performed on all cDNA. Per the authors' processing: Normalization of each sample was performed by random selection of 1 million high-quality reads, each carrying a distinct molecular identifier. Reads sharing molecular identifiers were discarded rather than binned into consensus sequences. MiTCR, set to a Q25 quality threshold and the strictest error-elimination algorithm, was used for CDR3 identification, clonotype clustering and error correction. A nonparametric unseen species model with Euler transformation was used to estimate lower-bound total TCR beta diversity. TCRdb reanalyzed the raw reads on its own, using fastp at Q25 for trimming and MiXCR for clone calling, and kept in-frame beta chains. CDR3 protein duplicates are merged, each entry listing the most common genes and DNA. TCRdb, rather than the study authors, made the V and J calls. Recorded for this sample are around 800,000 distinct CDR3 sequences; about half of them occurred a single time. Clones ranked in the top ten supply around 18% of the sample.

The donors were some 36 Caucasian individuals from Russia, aged about 6 to 100 years, who were systemically healthy. Each donor gave approximately 10 milliliters of peripheral blood, collected into EDTA-treated Vacutainer tubes. Ficoll-Paque density-gradient centrifugation was used to isolate PBMCs, with at least 6 million obtained per sample. Total RNA, at least 5.5 micrograms per sample, was extracted from PBMCs with Trizol reagent. For every donor, flow cytometry on a PBMC aliquot measured the percentage of naive CD45RAhigh/CD27high T cells. In its sample, this clonotype was seen a few times. Its binding antigen is unknown. Nothing much larger sits one base from this clone, and base qualities are not available. In the germline V gene (reference sequence), CDR1 corresponds to DFQATT and CDR2 to SNEGSKA. At the junction V is shortened by 7 bases and J by 5 bases, with 20 bases in between. The CDR3 has 14 amino acids, counting the end cysteine and phenylalanine. Left in the record is the CDR3 DNA by itself, 42 bases read in frame from the first base.

The sample consisted of blood. This sequence uses TRBV20-1 and TRBJ1-1, with TRBD1 as a weak D call on 6 bases. This clonotype was sampled from a man of 80 years or more in good health. The DNA reads as follows: TGCAGTGGAGGGAACGGGGGCCGTGGGACTGAAGCTTTCTTT. This sequence encodes CSGGNGGRGTEAFF.